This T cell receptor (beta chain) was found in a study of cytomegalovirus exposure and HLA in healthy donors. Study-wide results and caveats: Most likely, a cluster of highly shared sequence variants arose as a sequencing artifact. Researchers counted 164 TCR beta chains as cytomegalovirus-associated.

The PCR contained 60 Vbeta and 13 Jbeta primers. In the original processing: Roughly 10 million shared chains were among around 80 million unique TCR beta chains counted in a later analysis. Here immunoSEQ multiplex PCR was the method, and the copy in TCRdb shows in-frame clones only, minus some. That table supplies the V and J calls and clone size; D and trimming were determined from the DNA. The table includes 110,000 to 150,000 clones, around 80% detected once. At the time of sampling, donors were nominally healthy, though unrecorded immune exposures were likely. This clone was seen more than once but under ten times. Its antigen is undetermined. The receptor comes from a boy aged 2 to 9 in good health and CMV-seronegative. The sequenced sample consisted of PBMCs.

The CDR3 region has the DNA TGTGCCAGCTCCCTGGAGGGAAGGACCTACAATGAGCAGTTCTTC. Protein product: CASSLEGRTYNEQFF. V is TRBV6-1 and J is TRBJ2-1; D may be TRBD2 (6 bases). The ends were cut back, 8 bases at V and 2 bases at J, with 16 bases in the middle. The V gene's germline CDR1 is MNHNS and CDR2 SASEGT. This CDR3 has 15 residues.